A selection of T cell receptor beta chains follows, all from one sample in a study of somatic mutations in cytotoxic T cells in rheumatoid arthritis. Some clones are missing from TCRdb's copy, which holds only in-frame ones; the method was immunoSEQ multiplex PCR. Of some 40,000 clones listed, around 80% are singletons. The sample comprised CD8+ T cells sorted from blood. All receptors derive from a man aged 40-50 years in good health. CDR3s include the opening cysteine and the closing phenylalanine or tryptophan. A D gene is named only where the DNA matches it firmly. Only part of the rows carry a size: once, few, many, or a class if the clone is expanded.

d_call: .
j_call: TRBJ2-1
clone_size: .
v_call: TRBV5-4
cdr3_aa: CASSLLYEQFF
cdr3_nt: TGTGCCAGCAGCCTCCTATATGAGCAGTTCTTC

d_call: .
j_call: TRBJ2-7
clone_size: .
v_call: TRBV10-3
cdr3_aa: CATGVARTYEQYF
cdr3_nt: TGTGCCACGGGGGTAGCGCGGACCTACGAGCAGTACTTC

d_call: TRBD1
j_call: TRBJ2-1
clone_size: .
v_call: TRBV27
cdr3_aa: CASRRTGGNEQFF
cdr3_nt: TGTGCCAGCAGAAGGACAGGGGGGAATGAGCAGTTCTTC

d_call: .
j_call: TRBJ2-7
clone_size: .
v_call: TRBV7-9
cdr3_aa: CASSFNTQGSYEQYF
cdr3_nt: TGTGCCAGCAGCTTTAATACTCAGGGGTCCTACGAGCAGTACTTC

d_call: .
j_call: TRBJ1-2
clone_size: .
v_call: TRBV28
cdr3_aa: CASSLGDNYGYTF
cdr3_nt: TGTGCCAGCAGTTTGGGCGATAACTATGGCTACACCTTC

d_call: .
j_call: TRBJ2-7
clone_size: .
v_call: TRBV4-1
cdr3_aa: CASSQEGGTYEQYF
cdr3_nt: TGCGCCAGCAGCCAAGAGGGCGGGACCTACGAGCAGTACTTC

d_call: TRBD2
j_call: TRBJ2-3
clone_size: .
v_call: TRBV13
cdr3_aa: CASSHGLAGDTQYF
cdr3_nt: TGTGCCAGCAGCCACGGACTAGCGGGAGATACGCAGTATTTT

d_call: TRBD2
j_call: TRBJ2-1
clone_size: .
v_call: TRBV7-2
cdr3_aa: CASTLGSETSGPYNEQFF
cdr3_nt: TGTGCCAGCACCCTCGGGTCGGAGACTAGCGGGCCCTACAATGAGCAGTTCTTC

d_call: .
j_call: TRBJ1-1
clone_size: .
v_call: TRBV14
cdr3_aa: CASSSGQNTEAFF
cdr3_nt: TGTGCCAGCAGCTCGGGTCAGAACACTGAAGCTTTCTTT

d_call: .
j_call: TRBJ2-6
clone_size: .
v_call: TRBV19
cdr3_aa: CATKGGAGANVLTF
cdr3_nt: TGTGCCACCAAAGGGGGGGCTGGGGCCAACGTCCTGACTTTC

d_call: .
j_call: TRBJ2-7
clone_size: .
v_call: TRBV27
cdr3_aa: CASSLKGDRAAEQYF
cdr3_nt: TGTGCCAGCAGTTTAAAGGGGGATAGGGCGGCCGAGCAGTACTTC

d_call: TRBD2
j_call: TRBJ2-7
clone_size: .
v_call: TRBV11-2
cdr3_aa: CASSSTSAPGIYEQYF
cdr3_nt: TGTGCCAGCAGCAGTACTAGCGCACCCGGCATCTACGAGCAGTACTTC

d_call: .
j_call: TRBJ2-3
clone_size: .
v_call: TRBV30
cdr3_aa: CAWSRGKSTDTQYF
cdr3_nt: TGTGCCTGGAGTCGAGGTAAAAGTACAGATACGCAGTATTTT

d_call: TRBD1
j_call: TRBJ2-7
clone_size: few
v_call: TRBV11-2
cdr3_aa: CASSRRQGLFVEQYF
cdr3_nt: TGTGCCAGCAGCCGCCGACAGGGCTTATTTGTCGAGCAGTACTTC

d_call: .
j_call: TRBJ2-7
clone_size: .
v_call: TRBV6-4
cdr3_aa: CASRGFTYSYEQYF
cdr3_nt: TGTGCCAGCAGGGGCTTCACCTACTCCTACGAGCAGTACTTC

d_call: .
j_call: TRBJ2-7
clone_size: .
v_call: TRBV9
cdr3_aa: CASSVGSLGPEQYF
cdr3_nt: TGTGCCAGCAGCGTAGGTTCCCTCGGGCCCGAGCAGTACTTC

d_call: TRBD2
j_call: TRBJ2-1
clone_size: .
v_call: TRBV7-9
cdr3_aa: CASSPRNSGTDNEQFF
cdr3_nt: TGTGCCAGCAGCCCCCGTAACAGCGGGACGGACAATGAGCAGTTCTTC

d_call: .
j_call: TRBJ2-1
clone_size: .
v_call: TRBV15
cdr3_aa: CATSRDRGFLNEQFF
cdr3_nt: TGTGCCACCAGCAGAGATCGGGGCTTCCTCAATGAGCAGTTCTTC

d_call: .
j_call: TRBJ2-5
clone_size: .
v_call: TRBV11-3
cdr3_aa: CASSLNREETQYF
cdr3_nt: TGTGCCAGCAGCTTGAACAGGGAGGAGACCCAGTACTTC

d_call: .
j_call: TRBJ2-7
clone_size: .
v_call: TRBV5-5
cdr3_aa: CASTLSWGSSYEQYF
cdr3_nt: TGTGCCAGCACCTTGAGCTGGGGAAGCTCCTACGAGCAGTACTTC

d_call: .
j_call: TRBJ1-4
clone_size: .
v_call: TRBV27
cdr3_aa: CASRETGNEEKLFF
cdr3_nt: TGTGCCAGCAGGGAAACAGGGAACGAGGAAAAACTGTTTTTT

d_call: TRBD2
j_call: TRBJ2-7
clone_size: .
v_call: TRBV4-3
cdr3_aa: CASSPSGSGYEQYF
cdr3_nt: TGCGCCAGCAGCCCTAGCGGGAGTGGGTACGAGCAGTACTTC